This section outlines one T cell receptor beta chain sequence together with its context. Antigen specificity is unknown. Attachment of unique molecular identifiers to individual cDNA molecules was performed. TCRdb used MiXCR to reprocess the 5' RACE reads, holding one entry per CDR3 protein. This table has roughly 80,000 distinct CDR3 sequences, roughly 5.7% appearing once. The sample comes from a study of early T cells in non-severe SARS-CoV-2 infection. Study-level information: Whole-blood bulk RNA, unsorted, was sequenced, and chains were unpaired. Study observations and caveats: Matching results from VDJdb favored anti-spike CD8 responses, leaving private and CD4 specificities undetected.

Per germline, CDR1 SQVTM and CDR2 ANQGSEA. V was pared by 6 bases and J by 0 bases, with 9 bases between. There are 12 residues in the CDR3. This sequence originates from an adult who was a healthcare worker with PCR-confirmed SARS-CoV-2 infection or an uninfected control (not recorded which). This sequence joins TRBV29-1 and TRBJ2-7, with D unclear. Sequences were obtained from whole blood. The CDR3 protein is CSVRVTSYEQYF. The CDR3 DNA reads TGCAGCGTGAGAGTTACCTCCTACGAGCAGTACTTC.